A single sample is the source of the 6 T cell receptor beta chains below, sequenced in a study of neoadjuvant anti-PD-1 for oral cavity cancer. Produced via immunoSEQ multiplex PCR; TCRdb's table is partial and in-frame only. Of some 22,000 clones listed, 25% to 30% are singletons. The time point was: after neoadjuvant nivolumab, at surgical resection. Here the sequenced sample was tumor tissue, taken after nivolumab (anti-PD-1) treatment. These receptors came from a person aged 35-79 years with oral cavity squamous cell carcinoma.

This clone came up a few times. The chain has TRBV5-6 and TRBJ1-5, with D perhaps TRBD1 (6 bases). V was trimmed by 2 bases and J by 7 bases, leaving 16 bases between them. CDR1 and CDR2 (germline): SGHDT, YYEEEE. This CDR3 is built from 15 residues. Here the CDR3 reads CASSLGGGAGQPQHF. In DNA, the CDR3 is TGTGCCAGCAGCTTAGGGGGAGGGGCAGGCCAGCCCCAGCATTTT.

V and J are TRBV4-1 and TRBJ1-1; maybe TRBD1 (5 bases). There are 13 residues in the CDR3. Trimming took 4 bases from V and 7 from J, leaving 13 bases between them. Germline-derived CDR1 and CDR2 are MGHRA and YSYEKL. The CDR3 loop is CASSPEWGYEAFF. CDR3 coding DNA: TGCGCCAGCAGCCCCGAGTGGGGCTATGAAGCTTTCTTT.

The chain carries TRBV4-1 and TRBJ2-7; 9 bases match TRBD2. Losses at the gene ends were 0 bases for V and 0 bases for J; bases not matched to a gene: 9. Looked up from germline, CDR1 is MGHRA and CDR2 is YSYEKL. The CDR3 length is 18 residues. The CDR3 spells CASSQDGTSGLVSYEQYF. DNA of the CDR3: TGCGCCAGCAGCCAAGATGGCACTAGCGGGTTGGTCTCCTACGAGCAGTACTTC.

The V gene is TRBV4-2, the J gene TRBJ2-2; D unresolved. Trimming took 0 bases from V and 2 from J, leaving 7 bases between them. This CDR3 contains 15 residues. Germline CDR1 and CDR2: LGHNA and YNFKEQ. The chain's CDR3 is CASSQEVRNTGELFF. CDR3 DNA sequence: TGTGCCAGCAGCCAAGAAGTCCGCAACACCGGGGAGCTGTTTTTT.

The CDR3 loop is CASSGGRREQFF. CDR3 in DNA: TGTGCCAGCAGTGGAGGTCGGAGGGAGCAGTTCTTC. The chain joins TRBV6-1 to TRBJ2-1, with D tentatively TRBD2 (5 bases). CDR1 is MNHNS and CDR2 is SASEGT in the germline V gene. The CDR3 runs to 12 residues. The ends were cut back, 4 bases at V and 10 bases at J, with 11 bases in the middle.

This clone occurred once. This sequence joins TRBV5-1 and TRBJ2-1; tentative D call: TRBD2 (5 bases). Germline CDR1 and CDR2: SGHRS and YFSETQ. Trimming cost V 3 bases and J 5 bases, with 9 bases left between them. There are 13 residues in the CDR3. CDR3 nucleotide sequence: TGCGCCAGCAGCTCTACTAGAAACAATGAGCAGTTCTTC. As protein: CASSSTRNNEQFF. Full variable domain (remainder filled in from reference TRBV5-1 and TRBJ2-1): KAGVTQTPRYLIKTRGQQVTLSCSPISGHRSVSWYQQTPGQGLQFLFEYFSETQRNKGNFPGRFSGRQFSNSRSEMNVSTLELGDSALYLCASSSTRNNEQFFGPGTRLTVL.